This T cell receptor beta chain came from a study of OX40 agonist ivuxolimab in advanced cancers. Looking at the study overall: It was ivuxolimab, an agonistic anti-OX40 (CD134) antibody, that patients were treated with.

Clones were sequenced by immunoSEQ multiplex PCR, and TCRdb holds only the in-frame ones, with some missing. Here the sample spans approximately 99,000 clones, approximately 87% being singletons. With respect to this clone: The antigen is unknown.

The ends were cut back, 5 bases at V and 7 bases at J, with 21 bases in the middle. Germline V gene lookup returns CDR1 SGHTA and CDR2 FQGNSA. There are 16 residues in the CDR3. Overall study results and limits: At doses 0.1 to 3.0 mg/kg, CD4+ and CD8+ clones expanded. Expanded peripheral T cells had an undetermined antigen specificity.

This clonotype originated in an adult with an advanced solid tumor such as melanoma, head and neck, liver or kidney cancer. This sample comprised CD4+ or CD8+ T cells sorted from blood, obtained in a trial of the OX40 agonist ivuxolimab. The chain uses TRBV7-2 and TRBJ2-1, with D perhaps TRBD1 or TRBD2 (5 bases each). The chain's CDR3 is CASSRPPGRNVNEQFF. The CDR3 nucleotides are TGTGCCAGCAGCCGCCCCCCGGGACGGAATGTGAATGAGCAGTTCTTC.